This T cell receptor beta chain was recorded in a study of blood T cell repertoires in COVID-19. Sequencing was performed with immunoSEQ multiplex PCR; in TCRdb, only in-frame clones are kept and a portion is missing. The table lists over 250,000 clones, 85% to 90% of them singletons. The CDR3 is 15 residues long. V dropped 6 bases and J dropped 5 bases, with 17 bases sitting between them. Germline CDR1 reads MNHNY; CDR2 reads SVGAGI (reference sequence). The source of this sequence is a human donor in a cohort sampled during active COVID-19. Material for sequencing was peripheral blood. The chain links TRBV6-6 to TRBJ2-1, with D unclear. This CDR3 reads CASRPEERQDNEQFF. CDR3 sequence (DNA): TGTGCCAGCAGACCCGAAGAACGGCAGGACAATGAGCAGTTCTTC.